This T cell receptor (beta chain) emerged from a study of shared clonotypes between healthy human individuals. On sorted subsets, replicate PCRs used about 200 ng DNA, or around 30,000 T cell genomes. Generated by immunoSEQ multiplex PCR, the TCRdb table keeps only in-frame clones and is missing some. The sample records 1.4 million or so clones, around 98.5% being singletons. Germline CDR1 and CDR2: SGDLS and YYNGEE. Trimming removed 3 bases from V and 6 bases from J, with 21 bases in between. This CDR3 comprises 16 residues. This clonotype was obtained from a man younger than 40 in good health. Sequenced: naive CD4+ T cells sorted from blood. Subset noted: CD45RA+ positively selected. The genes are TRBV9 and TRBJ1-2; possible D gene TRBD1, 5 bases. The DNA of the CDR3 is TGTGCCAGCAGCGCAGGGTTGGGCAGGAAAGGGAATGGCTACACCTTC. Translating it yields CASSAGLGRKGNGYTF. The full variable domain, in which reference TRBV9 and TRBJ1-2 provide the parts outside the CDR3, is DSGVTQTPKHLITATGQRVTLRCSPRSGDLSVYWYQQSLDQGLQFLIQYYNGEERAKGNILERFSAQQFPDLHSELNLSSLELGDSALYFCASSAGLGRKGNGYTFGSGTRLTVV.